The following is a TCR beta chain sequence with its context. This record comes from a study of CD8 T cells in Susac syndrome. The study sequenced TCR beta in blood CD8+ and CD4+ T cells. Multiple sclerosis controls were treatment-naive patients with stable or active relapsing-remitting disease. Negative isolation was used for CD8+ and CD4+ T cells, and FACS enrichment was applied to TEMRA cells. CDR1 MNHEY and CDR2 SMNVEV come from the germline V gene (reference sequence). The CDR3 is 20 amino acids. Unmatched junction bases numbered 16, after V lost 6 bases and J lost 0 bases. Reverse transcription of roughly 0.5 to 1 ug RNA was carried out with random hexamers. An immunoSEQ multiplex PCR generated amplified TCR beta CDR3 products spanning 54 Vbeta and 13 Jbeta. TCRdb passed the immunoSEQ multiplex PCR reads through MiXCR, listing each CDR3 protein once. Among hundreds of thousands of distinct CDR3 sequences listed, about 82% were seen once.

The TCR sequence derives from a human donor with multiple sclerosis. The sample taken for sequencing was CD8+ T cells from PBMCs. The genes are TRBV27 and TRBJ2-6; 8 bases fit TRBD1. The CDR3: CASRTLATGQAYSGANVLTF. The CDR3 DNA reads as TGTGCCAGCAGAACTTTGGCCACGGGACAGGCGTACTCTGGGGCCAACGTCCTGACTTTC.